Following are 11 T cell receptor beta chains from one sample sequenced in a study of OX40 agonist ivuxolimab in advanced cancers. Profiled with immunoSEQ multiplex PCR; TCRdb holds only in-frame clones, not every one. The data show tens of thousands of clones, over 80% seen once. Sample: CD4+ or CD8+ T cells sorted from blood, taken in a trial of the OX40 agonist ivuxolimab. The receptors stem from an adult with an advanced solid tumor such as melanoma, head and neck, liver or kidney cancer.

CDR3 bases: TGTGCCAGCAGTCGAACAGGGACCTACAATGAGCAGTTCTTC. The encoded protein is CASSRTGTYNEQFF. The genes are TRBV27 and TRBJ2-1; TRBD1 might be the D (6 bases). Trimming removed 5 bases at V and 2 bases at J, with 10 bases between. The CDR3 is 14 residues long. CDR1 and CDR2 from the germline V gene are MNHEY and SMNVEV (reference sequence).

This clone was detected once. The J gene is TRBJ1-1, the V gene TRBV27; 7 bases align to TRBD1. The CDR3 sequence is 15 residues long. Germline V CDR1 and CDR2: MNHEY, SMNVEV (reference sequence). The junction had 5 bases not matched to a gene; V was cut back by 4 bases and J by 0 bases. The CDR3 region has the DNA TGTGCCAGCAGTTCGATCCAGGGGGTGAACACTGAAGCTTTCTTT. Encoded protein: CASSSIQGVNTEAFF.

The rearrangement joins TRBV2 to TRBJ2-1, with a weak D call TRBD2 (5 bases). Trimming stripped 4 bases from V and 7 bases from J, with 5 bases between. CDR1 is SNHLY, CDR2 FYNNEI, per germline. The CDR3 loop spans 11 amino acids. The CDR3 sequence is CASSAGNEQFF. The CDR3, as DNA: TGTGCCAGCAGTGCGGGAAATGAGCAGTTCTTC.

CDR3 protein: CASSLSEQFF. The CDR3 DNA sequence: TGTGCCAGCAGCTTAAGTGAGCAGTTCTTC. The chain carries TRBV11-2 and TRBJ2-1, with D hard to call. The CDR3 has 10 amino acids. CDR1 is SGHAT, CDR2 FQNNGV, per germline. V was pared by 2 bases and J by 9 bases, with 2 bases between.

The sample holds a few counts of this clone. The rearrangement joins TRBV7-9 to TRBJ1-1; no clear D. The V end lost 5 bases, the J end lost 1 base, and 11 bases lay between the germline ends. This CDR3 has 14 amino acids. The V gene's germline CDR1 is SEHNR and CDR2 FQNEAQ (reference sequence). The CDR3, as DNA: TGTGCCAGCAGCCTAGTGGTAGGGAACACTGAAGCTTTCTTT. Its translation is CASSLVVGNTEAFF.

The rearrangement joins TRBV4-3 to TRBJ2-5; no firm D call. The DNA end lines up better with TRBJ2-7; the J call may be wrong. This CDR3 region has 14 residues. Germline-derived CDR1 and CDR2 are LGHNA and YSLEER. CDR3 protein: CASSQDLVGYEQYF. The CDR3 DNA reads TGCGCCAGCAGCCAAGATCTTGTGGGCTACGAGCAGTACTTC.

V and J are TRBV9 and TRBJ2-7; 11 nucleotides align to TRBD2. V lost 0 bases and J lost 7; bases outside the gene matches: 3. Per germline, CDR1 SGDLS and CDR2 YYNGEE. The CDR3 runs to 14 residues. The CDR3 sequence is CASSVGGLAEEQYF. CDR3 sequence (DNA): TGTGCCAGCAGCGTAGGGGGACTAGCGGAGGAGCAGTACTTC.

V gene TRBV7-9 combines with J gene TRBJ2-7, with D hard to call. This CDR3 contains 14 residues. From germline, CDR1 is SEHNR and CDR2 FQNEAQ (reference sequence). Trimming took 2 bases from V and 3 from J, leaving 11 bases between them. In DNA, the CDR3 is TGTGCCAGCAGCTTACTCGAGTTGGGCTACGAGCAGTACTTC. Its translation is CASSLLELGYEQYF. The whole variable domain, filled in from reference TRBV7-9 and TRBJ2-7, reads DTGVSQNPRHKITKRGQNVTFRCDPISEHNRLYWYRQTLGQGPEFLTYFQNEAQLEKSRLLSDRFSAERPKGSFSTLEIQRTEQGDSAMYLCASSLLELGYEQYFGPGTRLTVT.

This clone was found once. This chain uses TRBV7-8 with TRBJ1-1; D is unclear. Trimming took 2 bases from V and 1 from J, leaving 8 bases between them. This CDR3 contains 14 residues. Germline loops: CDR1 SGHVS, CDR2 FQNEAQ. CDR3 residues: CASSLPEGNTEAFF. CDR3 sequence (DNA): TGTGCCAGCAGCTTACCAGAGGGGAACACTGAAGCTTTCTTT.

CDR3 amino acids: CASSVTLTGGYSYGYTF. The CDR3 DNA sequence: TGTGCCAGCAGCGTGACCCTGACTGGGGGCTACAGCTATGGCTACACCTTC. The J gene is TRBJ1-2, the V gene TRBV7-8; maybe TRBD1 (6 bases). The germline gives CDR1 SGHVS, CDR2 FQNEAQ. With 5 bases removed from V and 4 bases from J, the gap between germline ends came to 23 bases. The CDR3 consists of 17 residues.

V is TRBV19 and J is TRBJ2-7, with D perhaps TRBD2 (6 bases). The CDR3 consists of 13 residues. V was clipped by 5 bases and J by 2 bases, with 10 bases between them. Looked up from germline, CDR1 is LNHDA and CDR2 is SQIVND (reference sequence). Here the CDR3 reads CASSPGVTYEQYF. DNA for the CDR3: TGTGCCAGTAGTCCGGGAGTAACCTACGAGCAGTACTTC.